This T cell receptor (beta chain) derives from a study of cytomegalovirus exposure and HLA in healthy donors. The primer mix had 60 Vbeta and 13 Jbeta primers. Data came from immunoSEQ multiplex PCR; TCRdb stores just in-frame clones and leaves some out. The sample data list approximately 110,000 clones. The germline V and J ends were trimmed by 6 bases and 8 bases, with 10 bases remaining between them. The CDR3 extends over 12 amino acids. Germline V gives CDR1 MNHEY, CDR2 SMNVEV (reference sequence). Input material: PBMCs. This sequence originates from a middle-aged man in good health and CMV-seropositive. The chain has TRBV27 and TRBJ2-2; D remains ambiguous. CDR3 region: CASSVFLGELFF. CDR3 nucleotides: TGTGCCAGCAGCGTTTTTTTAGGGGAGCTGTTTTTT.